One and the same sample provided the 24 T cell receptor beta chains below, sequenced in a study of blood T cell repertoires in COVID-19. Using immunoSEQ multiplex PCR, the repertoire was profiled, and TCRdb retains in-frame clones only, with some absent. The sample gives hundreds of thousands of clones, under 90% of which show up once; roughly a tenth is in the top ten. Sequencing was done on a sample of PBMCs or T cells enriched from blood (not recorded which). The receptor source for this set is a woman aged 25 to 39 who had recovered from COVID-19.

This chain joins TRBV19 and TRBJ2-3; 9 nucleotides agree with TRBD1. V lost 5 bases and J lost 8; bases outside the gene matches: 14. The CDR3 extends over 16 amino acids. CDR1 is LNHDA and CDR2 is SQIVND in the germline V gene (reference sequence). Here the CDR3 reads CASSVGQGNLVATQYF. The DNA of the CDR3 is TGTGCCAGTAGTGTCGGACAGGGGAACCTCGTGGCTACGCAGTATTTT. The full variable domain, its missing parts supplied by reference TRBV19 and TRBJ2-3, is DGGITQSPKYLFRKEGQNVTLSCEQNLNHDAMYWYRQDPGQGLRLIYYSQIVNDFQKGDIAEGYSVSREKKESFPLTVTSAQKNPTAFYLCASSVGQGNLVATQYFGPGTRLTVL.

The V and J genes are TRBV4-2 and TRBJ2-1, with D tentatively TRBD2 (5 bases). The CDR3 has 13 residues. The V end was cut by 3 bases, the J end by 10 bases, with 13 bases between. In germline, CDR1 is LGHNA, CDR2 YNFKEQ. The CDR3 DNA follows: TGTGCCAGCAGCCAGGGAGACACCGAAGAGCAGTTCTTC. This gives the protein CASSQGDTEEQFF.

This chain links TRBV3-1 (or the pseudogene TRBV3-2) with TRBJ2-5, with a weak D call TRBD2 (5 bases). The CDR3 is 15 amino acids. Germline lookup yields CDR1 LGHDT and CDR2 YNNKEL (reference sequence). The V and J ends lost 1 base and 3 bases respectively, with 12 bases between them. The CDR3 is CASSQGRADEETQYF. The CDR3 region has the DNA TGTGCCAGCAGCCAAGGAAGAGCGGACGAAGAGACCCAGTACTTC.

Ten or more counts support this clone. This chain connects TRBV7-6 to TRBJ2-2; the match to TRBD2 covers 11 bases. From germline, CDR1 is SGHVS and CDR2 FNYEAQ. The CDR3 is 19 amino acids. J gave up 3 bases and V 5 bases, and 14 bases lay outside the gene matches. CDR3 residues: CASSPVVLAGGRDTGELFF. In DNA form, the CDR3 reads TGTGCCAGCAGCCCAGTGGTCCTAGCGGGAGGCCGAGACACCGGGGAGCTGTTTTTT. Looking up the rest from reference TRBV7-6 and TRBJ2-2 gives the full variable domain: GAGVSQSPRYKVTKRGQDVALRCDPISGHVSLYWYRQALGQGPEFLTYFNYEAQQDKSGLPNDRFSAERPEGSISTLTIQRTEQRDSAMYRCASSPVVLAGGRDTGELFFGEGSRLTVL.

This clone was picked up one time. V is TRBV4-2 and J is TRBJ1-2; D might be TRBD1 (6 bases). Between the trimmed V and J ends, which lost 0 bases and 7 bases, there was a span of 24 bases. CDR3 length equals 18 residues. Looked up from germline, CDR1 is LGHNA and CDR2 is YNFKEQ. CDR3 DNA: TGTGCCAGCAGCCAAGATAGGGGTACGAGACAGGATTGGAGTGGCTACACCTTC. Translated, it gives CASSQDRGTRQDWSGYTF.

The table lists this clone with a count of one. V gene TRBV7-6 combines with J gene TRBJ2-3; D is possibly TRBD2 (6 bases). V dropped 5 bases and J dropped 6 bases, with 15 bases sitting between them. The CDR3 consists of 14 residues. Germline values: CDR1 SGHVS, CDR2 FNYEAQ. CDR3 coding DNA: TGTGCCAGCAGCCTGGGACTTCCCGCCGATACGCAGTATTTT. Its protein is CASSLGLPADTQYF. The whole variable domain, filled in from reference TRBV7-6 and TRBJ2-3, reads GAGVSQSPRYKVTKRGQDVALRCDPISGHVSLYWYRQALGQGPEFLTYFNYEAQQDKSGLPNDRFSAERPEGSISTLTIQRTEQRDSAMYRCASSLGLPADTQYFGPGTRLTVL.

The CDR3 loop reads CASSSTGEGGNTIYF. The CDR3 DNA is TGCGCCAGCAGCTCGACAGGGGAGGGCGGAAACACCATATATTTT. The chain is built from TRBV5-1 and TRBJ1-3; 8 positions agree with TRBD1. Germline CDR1 reads SGHRS; CDR2 reads YFSETQ. The CDR3 consists of 15 residues. Germline trimming cut 3 bases from V and 4 bases from J; bases unmatched to any gene: 6.

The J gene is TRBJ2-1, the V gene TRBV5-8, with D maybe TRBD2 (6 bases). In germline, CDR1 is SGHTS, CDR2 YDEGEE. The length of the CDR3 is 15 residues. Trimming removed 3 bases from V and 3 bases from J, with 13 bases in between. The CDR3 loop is CASSWAGTVYNEQFF. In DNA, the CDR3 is TGTGCCAGCAGCTGGGCTGGGACTGTCTACAATGAGCAGTTCTTC.

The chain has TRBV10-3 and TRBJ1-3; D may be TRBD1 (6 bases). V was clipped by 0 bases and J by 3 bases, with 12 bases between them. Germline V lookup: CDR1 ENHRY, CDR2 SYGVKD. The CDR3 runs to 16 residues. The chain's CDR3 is CAISESGGALGNTIYF. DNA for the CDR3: TGTGCCATCAGTGAGTCTGGGGGGGCGCTTGGAAACACCATATATTTT.

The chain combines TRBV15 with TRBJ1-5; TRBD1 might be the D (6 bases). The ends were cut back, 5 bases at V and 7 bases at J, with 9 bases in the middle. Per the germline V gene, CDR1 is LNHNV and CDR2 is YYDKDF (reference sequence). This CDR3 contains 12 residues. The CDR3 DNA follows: TGTGCCACCAGCCGCGACAGGCAGCCCCAGCATTTT. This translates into CATSRDRQPQHF.

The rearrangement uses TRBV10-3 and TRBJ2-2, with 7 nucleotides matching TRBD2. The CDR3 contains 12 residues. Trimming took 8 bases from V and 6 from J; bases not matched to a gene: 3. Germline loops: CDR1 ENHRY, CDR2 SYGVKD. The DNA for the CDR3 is TGTGCCATCGCGGGGGAGGCCGGGGAGCTGTTTTTT. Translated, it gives CAIAGEAGELFF.

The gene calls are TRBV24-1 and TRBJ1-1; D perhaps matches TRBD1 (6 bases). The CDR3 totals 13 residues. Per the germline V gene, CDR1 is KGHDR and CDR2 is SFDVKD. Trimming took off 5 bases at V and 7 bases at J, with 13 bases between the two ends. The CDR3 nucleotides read TGTGCCACCAGTGCTACAGGGTACGGTGAAGCTTTCTTT. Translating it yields CATSATGYGEAFF.

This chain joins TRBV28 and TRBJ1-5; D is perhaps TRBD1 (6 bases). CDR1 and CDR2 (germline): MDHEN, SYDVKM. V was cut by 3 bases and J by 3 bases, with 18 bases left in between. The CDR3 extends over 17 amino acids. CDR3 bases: TGTGCCAGCAGTTTGATAGGGACACACTACTACAATCAGCCCCAGCATTTT. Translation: CASSLIGTHYYNQPQHF.

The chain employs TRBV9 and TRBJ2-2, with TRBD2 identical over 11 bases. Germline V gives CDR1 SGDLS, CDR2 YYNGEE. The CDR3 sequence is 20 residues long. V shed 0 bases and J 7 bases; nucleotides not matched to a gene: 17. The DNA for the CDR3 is TGTGCCAGCAGCGTAGGGGTCGGTGTTTCTAGCGGGAGGTCGGTCGGGGAGCTGTTTTTT. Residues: CASSVGVGVSSGRSVGELFF.

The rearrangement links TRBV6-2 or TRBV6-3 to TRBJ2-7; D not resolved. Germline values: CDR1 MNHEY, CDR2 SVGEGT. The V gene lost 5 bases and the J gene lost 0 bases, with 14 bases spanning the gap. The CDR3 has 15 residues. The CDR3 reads CASSIYSSNSYEQYF. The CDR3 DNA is TGTGCCAGCAGTATCTACAGTTCAAACTCCTACGAGCAGTACTTC.

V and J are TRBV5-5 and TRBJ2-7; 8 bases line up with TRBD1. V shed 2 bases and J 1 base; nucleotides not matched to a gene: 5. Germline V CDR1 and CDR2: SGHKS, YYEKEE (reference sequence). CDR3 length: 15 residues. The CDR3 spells CASSFGQGASYEQYF. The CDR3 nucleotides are TGTGCCAGCAGCTTCGGGCAGGGGGCATCCTACGAGCAGTACTTC. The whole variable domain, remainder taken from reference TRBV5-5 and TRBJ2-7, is DAGVTQSPTHLIKTRGQQVTLRCSPISGHKSVSWYQQVLGQGPQFIFQYYEKEERGRGNFPDRFSARQFPNYSSELNVNALLLGDSALYLCASSFGQGASYEQYFGPGTRLTVT.

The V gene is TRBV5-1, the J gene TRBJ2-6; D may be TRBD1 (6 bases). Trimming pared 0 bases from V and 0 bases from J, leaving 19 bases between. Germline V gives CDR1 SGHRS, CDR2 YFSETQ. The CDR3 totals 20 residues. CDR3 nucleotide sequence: TGCGCCAGCAGCTTGGATACGGAGGACAGCGATTACTCTGGGGCCAACGTCCTGACTTTC. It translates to CASSLDTEDSDYSGANVLTF. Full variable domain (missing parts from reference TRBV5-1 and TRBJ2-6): KAGVTQTPRYLIKTRGQQVTLSCSPISGHRSVSWYQQTPGQGLQFLFEYFSETQRNKGNFPGRFSGRQFSNSRSEMNVSTLELGDSALYLCASSLDTEDSDYSGANVLTFGAGSRLTVL.

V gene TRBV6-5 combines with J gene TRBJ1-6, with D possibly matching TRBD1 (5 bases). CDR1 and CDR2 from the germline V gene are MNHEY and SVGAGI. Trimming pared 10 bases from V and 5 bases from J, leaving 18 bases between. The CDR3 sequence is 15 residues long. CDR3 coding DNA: TGTGCCACCATGGGCCCAGTAGGGGATAATTCACCCCTCCACTTT. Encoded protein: CATMGPVGDNSPLHF.

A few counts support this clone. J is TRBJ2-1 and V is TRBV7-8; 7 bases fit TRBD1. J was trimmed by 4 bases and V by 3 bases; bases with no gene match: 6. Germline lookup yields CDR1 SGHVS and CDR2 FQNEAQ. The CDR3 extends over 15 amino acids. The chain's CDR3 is CASSLTGTAYNEQFF. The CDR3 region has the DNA TGTGCCAGCAGCTTGACCGGGACAGCTTACAATGAGCAGTTCTTC.

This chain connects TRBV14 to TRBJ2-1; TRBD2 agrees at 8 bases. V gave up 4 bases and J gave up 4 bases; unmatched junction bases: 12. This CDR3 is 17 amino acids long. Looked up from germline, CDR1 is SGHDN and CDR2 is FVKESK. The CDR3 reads CASSPRRGGRWYNEQFF. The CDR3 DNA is TGTGCCAGCAGCCCACGTCGGGGCGGGAGGTGGTACAATGAGCAGTTCTTC.

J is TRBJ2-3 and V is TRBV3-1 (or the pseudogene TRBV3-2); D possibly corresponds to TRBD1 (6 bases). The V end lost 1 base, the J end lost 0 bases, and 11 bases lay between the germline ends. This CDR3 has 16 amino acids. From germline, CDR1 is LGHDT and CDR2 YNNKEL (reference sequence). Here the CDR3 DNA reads TGTGCCAGCAGCCAAGGGACAGCTTCTAGCACAGATACGCAGTATTTT. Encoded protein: CASSQGTASSTDTQYF.

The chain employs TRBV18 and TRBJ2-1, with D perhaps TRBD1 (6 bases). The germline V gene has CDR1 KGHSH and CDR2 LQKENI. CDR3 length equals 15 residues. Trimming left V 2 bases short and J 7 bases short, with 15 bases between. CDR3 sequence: CASSPTGHGLNEQFF. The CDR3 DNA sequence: TGTGCCAGCTCACCAACGGGACATGGATTGAATGAGCAGTTCTTC.

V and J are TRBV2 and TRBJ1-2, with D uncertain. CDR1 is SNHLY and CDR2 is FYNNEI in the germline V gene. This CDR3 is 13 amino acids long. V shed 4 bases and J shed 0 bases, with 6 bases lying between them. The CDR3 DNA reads TGTGCCAGCAGTGCGTCTCCTAACTATGGCTACACCTTC. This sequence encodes CASSASPNYGYTF.

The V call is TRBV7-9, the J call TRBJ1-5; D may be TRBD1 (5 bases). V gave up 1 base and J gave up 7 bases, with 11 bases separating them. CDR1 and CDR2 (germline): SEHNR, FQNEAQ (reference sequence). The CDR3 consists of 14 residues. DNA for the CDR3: TGTGCCAGCAGCTTAGGGCAGGGCTACCAGCCCCAGCATTTT. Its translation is CASSLGQGYQPQHF.